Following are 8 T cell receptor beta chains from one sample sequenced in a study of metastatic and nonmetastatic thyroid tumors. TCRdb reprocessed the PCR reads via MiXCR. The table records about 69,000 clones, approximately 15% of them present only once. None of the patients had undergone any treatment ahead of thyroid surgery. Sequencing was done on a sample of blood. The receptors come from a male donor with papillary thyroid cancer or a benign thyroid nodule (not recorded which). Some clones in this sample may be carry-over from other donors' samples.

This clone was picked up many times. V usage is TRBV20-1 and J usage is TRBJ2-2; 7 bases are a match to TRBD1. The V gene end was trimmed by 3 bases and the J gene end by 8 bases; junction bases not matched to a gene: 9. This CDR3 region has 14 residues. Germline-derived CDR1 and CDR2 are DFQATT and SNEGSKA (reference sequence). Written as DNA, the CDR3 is TGCAGTGCTAGTTTCGGGGTGGACAGGGGGGAGCTGTTTTTT. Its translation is CSASFGVDRGELFF.

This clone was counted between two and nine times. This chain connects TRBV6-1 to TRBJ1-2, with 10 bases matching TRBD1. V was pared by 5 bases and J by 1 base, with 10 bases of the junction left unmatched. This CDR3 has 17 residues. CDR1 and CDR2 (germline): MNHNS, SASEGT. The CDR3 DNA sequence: TGTGCCAGCAGTAGGACAGGGGGAACAGCAAGTAACTATGGCTACACCTTC. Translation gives CASSRTGGTASNYGYTF.

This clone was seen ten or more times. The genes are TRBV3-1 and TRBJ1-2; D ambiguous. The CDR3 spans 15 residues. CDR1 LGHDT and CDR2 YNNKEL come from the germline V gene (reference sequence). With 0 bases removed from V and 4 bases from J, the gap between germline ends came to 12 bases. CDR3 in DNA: TGTGCCAGCAGCCAAGAAGGGTCCTTCCGCTATGGCTACACCTTC. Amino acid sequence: CASSQEGSFRYGYTF.

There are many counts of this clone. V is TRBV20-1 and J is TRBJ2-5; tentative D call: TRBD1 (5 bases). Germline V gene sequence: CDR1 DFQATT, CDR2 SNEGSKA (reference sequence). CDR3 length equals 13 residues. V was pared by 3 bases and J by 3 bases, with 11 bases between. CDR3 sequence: CSASPGHKETQYF. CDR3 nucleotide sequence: TGCAGTGCTAGTCCTGGACACAAAGAGACCCAGTACTTC.

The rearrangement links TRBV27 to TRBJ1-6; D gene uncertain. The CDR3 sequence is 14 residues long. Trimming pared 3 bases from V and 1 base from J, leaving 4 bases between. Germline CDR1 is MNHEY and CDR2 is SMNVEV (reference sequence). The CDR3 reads CASSFQSYNSPLHF. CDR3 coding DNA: TGTGCCAGCAGTTTTCAGTCCTATAATTCACCCCTCCACTTT.

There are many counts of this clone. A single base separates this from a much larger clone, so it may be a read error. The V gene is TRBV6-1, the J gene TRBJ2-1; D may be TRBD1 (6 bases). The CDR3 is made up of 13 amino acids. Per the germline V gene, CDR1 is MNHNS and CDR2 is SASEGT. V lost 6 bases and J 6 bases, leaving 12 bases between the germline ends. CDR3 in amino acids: CASRGGEGNEQFF. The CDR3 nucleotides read TGTGCCAGCAGAGGGGGAGAGGGCAATGAGCAGTTCTTC.

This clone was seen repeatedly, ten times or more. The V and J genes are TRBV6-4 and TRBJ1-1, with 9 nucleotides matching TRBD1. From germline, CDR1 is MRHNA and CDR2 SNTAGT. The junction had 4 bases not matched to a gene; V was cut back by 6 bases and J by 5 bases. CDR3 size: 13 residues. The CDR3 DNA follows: TGTGCCAGCAGCCTGGGACAGGGAACTGAAGCTTTCTTT. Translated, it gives CASSLGQGTEAFF.

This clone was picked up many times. This CDR3 reads CASSIFPGGRAYNEQFF. The CDR3 DNA reads as TGTGCCAGTAGTATTTTTCCGGGAGGGAGGGCCTACAATGAGCAGTTCTTC. This rearrangement joins TRBV19 to TRBJ2-1, with 8 bases matching TRBD2. V lost 3 bases to trimming and J lost 2 bases; unmatched junction nucleotides: 9. CDR3 length: 17 residues. Per germline, CDR1 LNHDA and CDR2 SQIVND (reference sequence).